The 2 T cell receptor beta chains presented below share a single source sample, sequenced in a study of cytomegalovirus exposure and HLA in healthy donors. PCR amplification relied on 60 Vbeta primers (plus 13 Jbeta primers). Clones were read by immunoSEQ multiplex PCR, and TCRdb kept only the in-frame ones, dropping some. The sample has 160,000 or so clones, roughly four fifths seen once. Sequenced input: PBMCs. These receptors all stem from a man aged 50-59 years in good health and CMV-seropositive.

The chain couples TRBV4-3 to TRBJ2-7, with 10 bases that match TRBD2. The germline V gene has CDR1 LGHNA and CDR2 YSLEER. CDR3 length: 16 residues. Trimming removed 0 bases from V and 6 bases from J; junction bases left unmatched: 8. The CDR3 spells CASSQDRALAGVEQYF. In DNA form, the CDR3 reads TGCGCCAGCAGCCAAGATCGGGCCCTAGCGGGAGTCGAGCAGTACTTC.

The chain's CDR3 is CASSPRTGGRQPQHF. CDR3 coding DNA: TGTGCCAGCAGTCCGAGGACAGGGGGCCGGCAGCCCCAGCATTTT. The rearrangement joins TRBV27 to TRBJ1-5; TRBD1 aligns across 11 bases. Looked up from germline, CDR1 is MNHEY and CDR2 is SMNVEV (reference sequence). Trimming at V came to 5 bases and at J to 7 bases, leaving 7 bases not matched to a gene. The CDR3 runs 15 residues.